This record concerns one T cell receptor (beta chain) sequence. This entry comes from a study of blood T cell repertoires in COVID-19. At the level of the study: The origin of the acute and convalescent COVID-19 samples was the United States, Italy and Spain. From T cells, B-cell-depleted T cells, or PBMCs came the material, which was cDNA or gDNA.

How the authors handled the data: Estimation of nucleated cell counts relied on the amplification of reference gene primers. Here immunoSEQ multiplex PCR was the method, and the copy in TCRdb shows in-frame clones only, minus some. V, J and clone size are those of that table, while D and trimming were read from the DNA. The table lists about 220,000 clones, about 88% of them singletons. Sequencing used peripheral blood. This clonotype was sampled from a man in his forties or fifties who had recovered from COVID-19.

CDR3 bases: TGTGCCAGCAGCTTCGATGGAGTTTCAGGCTACACCTTC. Translated: CASSFDGVSGYTF. V usage is TRBV7-2 and J usage is TRBJ1-2, with D unresolved. V was pared by 3 bases and J by 8 bases, with 13 bases between. The length of the CDR3 is 13 residues. CDR1 SGHTA and CDR2 FQGNSA come from the germline V gene.